This T cell receptor (beta chain) was captured by sequencing in a study of cytomegalovirus exposure and HLA in healthy donors. The PCR was carried out with 60 Vbeta primers and 13 Jbeta primers. Profiling relied on immunoSEQ multiplex PCR, and the TCRdb table lists in-frame clones only, not all of them. In the table there are some 110,000 clones, roughly 73% of which are singletons. The CDR3 spans 15 residues. The V gene's germline CDR1 is ENHRY and CDR2 SYGVKD. V was clipped by 3 bases and J by 4 bases, with 12 bases between them. This sequence joins TRBV10-3 and TRBJ2-2; perhaps TRBD2 as D (5 bases). Specimen: PBMCs. This TCR was recovered from a woman in her thirties in good health and CMV-seronegative. The CDR3 nucleotides are TGTGCCATCAGTGATGGAGGAGGAAGCACCGGGGAGCTGTTTTTT. The encoded protein is CAISDGGGSTGELFF.